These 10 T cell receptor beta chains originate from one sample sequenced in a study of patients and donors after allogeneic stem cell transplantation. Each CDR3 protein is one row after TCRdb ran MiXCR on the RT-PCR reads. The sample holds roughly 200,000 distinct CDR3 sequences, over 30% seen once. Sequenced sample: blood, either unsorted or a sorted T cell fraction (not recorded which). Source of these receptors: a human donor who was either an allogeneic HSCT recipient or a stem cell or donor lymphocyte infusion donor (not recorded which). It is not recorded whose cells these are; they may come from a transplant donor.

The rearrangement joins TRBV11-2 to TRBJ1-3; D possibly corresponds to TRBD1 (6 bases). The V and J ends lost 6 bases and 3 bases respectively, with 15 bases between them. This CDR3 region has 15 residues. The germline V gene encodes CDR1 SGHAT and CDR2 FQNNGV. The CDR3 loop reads CASRLTQGYGNTIYF. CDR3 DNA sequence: TGTGCCAGCAGACTTACCCAGGGGTATGGAAACACCATATATTTT.

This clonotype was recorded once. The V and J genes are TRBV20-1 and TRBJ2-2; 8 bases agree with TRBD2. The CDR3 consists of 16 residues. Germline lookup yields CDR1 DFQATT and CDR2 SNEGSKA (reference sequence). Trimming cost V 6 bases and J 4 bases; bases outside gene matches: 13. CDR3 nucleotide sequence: TGCAGTGCGACAAAAACTCCGGGGGGGTTCACCGGGGAGCTGTTTTTT. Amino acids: CSATKTPGGFTGELFF.

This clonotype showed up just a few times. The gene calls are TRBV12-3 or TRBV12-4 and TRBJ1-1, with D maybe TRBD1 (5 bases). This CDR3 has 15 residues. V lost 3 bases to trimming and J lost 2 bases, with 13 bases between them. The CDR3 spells CASSFLSRVNTEAFF. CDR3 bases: TGTGCCAGCAGTTTTTTGTCCAGGGTCAACACTGAAGCTTTCTTT.

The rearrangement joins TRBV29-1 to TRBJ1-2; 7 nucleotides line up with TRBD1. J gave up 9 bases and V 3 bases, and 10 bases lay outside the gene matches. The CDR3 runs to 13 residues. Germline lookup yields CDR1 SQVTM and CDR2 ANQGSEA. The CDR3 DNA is TGCAGCGTTGATGAGACAGGGACCCTGCGCTACACCTTC. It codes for CSVDETGTLRYTF.

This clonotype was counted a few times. In nucleotides, the CDR3 is TGCGCCAGCAGCTTTGACGGGGGCACCGGGGAGCTGTTTTTT. Its protein product is CASSFDGGTGELFF. This chain uses TRBV5-1 with TRBJ2-2, with D possibly matching TRBD2 (6 bases). Per germline, CDR1 SGHRS and CDR2 YFSETQ. The V gene lost 2 bases and the J gene lost 4 bases, with 9 bases spanning the gap. This CDR3 region has 14 residues.

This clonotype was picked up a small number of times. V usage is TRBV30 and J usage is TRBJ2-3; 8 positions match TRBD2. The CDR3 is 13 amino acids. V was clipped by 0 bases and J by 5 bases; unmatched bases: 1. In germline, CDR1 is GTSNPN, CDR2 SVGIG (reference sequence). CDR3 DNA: TGTGCCTGGAGTGTGCTAGCGGGAGATACGCAGTATTTT. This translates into CAWSVLAGDTQYF. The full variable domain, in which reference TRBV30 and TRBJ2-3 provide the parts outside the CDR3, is SQTIHQWPATLVQPVGSPLSLECTVEGTSNPNLYWYRQAAGRGLQLLFYSVGIGQISSEVPQNLSASRPQDRQFILSSKKLLLSDSGFYLCAWSVLAGDTQYFGPGTRLTVL.

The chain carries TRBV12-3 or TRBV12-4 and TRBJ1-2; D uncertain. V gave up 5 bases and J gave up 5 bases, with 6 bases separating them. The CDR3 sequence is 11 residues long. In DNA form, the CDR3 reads TGTGCCAGCAGTCGGACTTATGGCTACACCTTC. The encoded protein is CASSRTYGYTF.

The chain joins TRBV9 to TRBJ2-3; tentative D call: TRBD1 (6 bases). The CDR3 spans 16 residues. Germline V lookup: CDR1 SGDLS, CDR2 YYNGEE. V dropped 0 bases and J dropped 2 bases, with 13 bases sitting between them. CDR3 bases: TGTGCCAGCAGCGTAGATCCCACAGGGTACACAGATACGCAGTATTTT. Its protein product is CASSVDPTGYTDTQYF.

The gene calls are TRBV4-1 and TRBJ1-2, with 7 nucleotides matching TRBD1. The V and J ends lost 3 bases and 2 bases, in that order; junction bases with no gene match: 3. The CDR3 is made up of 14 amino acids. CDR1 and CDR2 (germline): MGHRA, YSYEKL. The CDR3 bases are TGCGCCAGCAGCCAGGACAGGACCAACTATGGCTACACCTTC. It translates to CASSQDRTNYGYTF.

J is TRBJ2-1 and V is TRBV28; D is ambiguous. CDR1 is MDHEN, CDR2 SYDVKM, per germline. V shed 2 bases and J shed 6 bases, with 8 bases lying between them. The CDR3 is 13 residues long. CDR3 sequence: CASSLDRFNEQFF. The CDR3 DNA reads TGTGCCAGCAGTTTAGACCGATTCAATGAGCAGTTCTTC.